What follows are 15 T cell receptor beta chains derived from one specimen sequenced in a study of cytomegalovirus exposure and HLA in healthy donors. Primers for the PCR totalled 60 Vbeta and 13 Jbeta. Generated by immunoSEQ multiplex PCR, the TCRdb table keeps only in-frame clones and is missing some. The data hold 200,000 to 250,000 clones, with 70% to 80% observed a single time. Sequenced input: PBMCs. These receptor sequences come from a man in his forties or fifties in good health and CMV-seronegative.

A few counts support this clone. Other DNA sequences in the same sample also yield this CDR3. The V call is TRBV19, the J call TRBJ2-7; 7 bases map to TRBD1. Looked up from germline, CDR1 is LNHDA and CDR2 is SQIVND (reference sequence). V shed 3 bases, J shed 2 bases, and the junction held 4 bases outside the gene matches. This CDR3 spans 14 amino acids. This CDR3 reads CASSIGQGAYEQYF. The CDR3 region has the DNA TGTGCCAGTAGTATCGGGCAGGGGGCCTACGAGCAGTACTTC.

The CDR3 sequence is CASSGGTSGGYNEQYF. The CDR3 region has the DNA TGTGCCAGCAGCGGCGGGACTAGCGGGGGTTATAACGAGCAGTACTTC. The genes are TRBV5-4 and TRBJ2-7; 14 positions match TRBD2. V was pared by 4 bases and J by 5 bases, with 8 bases of the junction left unmatched. This CDR3 is built from 16 residues. Per germline, CDR1 SGHNT and CDR2 YYREEE (reference sequence).

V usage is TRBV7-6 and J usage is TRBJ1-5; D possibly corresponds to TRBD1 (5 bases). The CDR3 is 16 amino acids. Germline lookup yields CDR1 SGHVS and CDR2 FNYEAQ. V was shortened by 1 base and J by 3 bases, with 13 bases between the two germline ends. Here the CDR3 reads CASSLESGHLNQPQHF. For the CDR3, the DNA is TGTGCCAGCAGCTTAGAATCAGGGCACCTCAATCAGCCCCAGCATTTT.

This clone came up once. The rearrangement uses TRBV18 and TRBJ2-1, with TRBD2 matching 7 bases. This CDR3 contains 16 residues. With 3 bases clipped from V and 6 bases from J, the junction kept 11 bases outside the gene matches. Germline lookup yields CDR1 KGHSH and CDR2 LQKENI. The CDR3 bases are TGTGCCAGCTCACCCTTTTCATGGACTAGTACCAATGAGCAGTTCTTC. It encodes CASSPFSWTSTNEQFF.

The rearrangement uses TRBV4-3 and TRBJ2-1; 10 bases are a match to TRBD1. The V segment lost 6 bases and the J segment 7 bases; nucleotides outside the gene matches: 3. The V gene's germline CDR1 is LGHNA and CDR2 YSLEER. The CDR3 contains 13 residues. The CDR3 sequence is CASSLDRGNEQFF. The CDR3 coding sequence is TGCGCCAGCAGTCTGGACAGGGGGAATGAGCAGTTCTTC.

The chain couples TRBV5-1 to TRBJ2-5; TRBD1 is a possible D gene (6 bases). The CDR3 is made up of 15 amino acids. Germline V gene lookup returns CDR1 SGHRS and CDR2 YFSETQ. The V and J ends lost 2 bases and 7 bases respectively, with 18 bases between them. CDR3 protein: CASSLQGMVAGTQYF. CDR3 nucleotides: TGCGCCAGCAGCTTACAGGGTATGGTAGCCGGGACCCAGTACTTC. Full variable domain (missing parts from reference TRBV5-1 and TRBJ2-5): KAGVTQTPRYLIKTRGQQVTLSCSPISGHRSVSWYQQTPGQGLQFLFEYFSETQRNKGNFPGRFSGRQFSNSRSEMNVSTLELGDSALYLCASSLQGMVAGTQYFGPGTRLLVL.

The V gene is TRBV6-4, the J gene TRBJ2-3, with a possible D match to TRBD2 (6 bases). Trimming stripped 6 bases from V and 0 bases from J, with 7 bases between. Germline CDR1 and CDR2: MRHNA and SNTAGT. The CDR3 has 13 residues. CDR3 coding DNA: TGTGCCAGCAGGGGGGGTAGCACAGATACGCAGTATTTT. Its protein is CASRGGSTDTQYF.

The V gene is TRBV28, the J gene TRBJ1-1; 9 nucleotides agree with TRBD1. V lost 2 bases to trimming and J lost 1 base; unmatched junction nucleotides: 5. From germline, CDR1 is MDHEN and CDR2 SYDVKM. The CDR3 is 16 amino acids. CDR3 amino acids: CASSLPDRGANTEAFF. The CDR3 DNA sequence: TGTGCCAGCAGTTTACCGGACAGGGGAGCGAACACTGAAGCTTTCTTT.

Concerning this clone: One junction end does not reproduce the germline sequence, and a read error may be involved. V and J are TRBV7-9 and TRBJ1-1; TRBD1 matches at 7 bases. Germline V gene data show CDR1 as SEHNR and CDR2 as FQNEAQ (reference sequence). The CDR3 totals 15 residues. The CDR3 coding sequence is TGTTCCAGCAGTTCCCCGGGACAGAGGAACACTGAAGCTTTCTTT. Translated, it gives CSSSSPGQRNTEAFF.

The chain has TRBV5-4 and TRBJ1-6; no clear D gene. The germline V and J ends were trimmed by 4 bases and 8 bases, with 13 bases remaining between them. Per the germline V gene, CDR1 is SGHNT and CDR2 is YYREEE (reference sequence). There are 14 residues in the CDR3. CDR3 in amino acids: CASSPGWGDSPLHF. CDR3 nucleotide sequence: TGTGCCAGCAGCCCGGGTTGGGGAGATTCACCCCTCCACTTT.

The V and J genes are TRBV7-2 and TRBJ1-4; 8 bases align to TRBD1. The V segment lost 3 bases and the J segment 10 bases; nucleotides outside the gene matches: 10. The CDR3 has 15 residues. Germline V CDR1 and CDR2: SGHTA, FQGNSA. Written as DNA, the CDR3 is TGTGCCAGCAGCTTCGAGACAGGGGTGGTAGGAAAACTGTTTTTT. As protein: CASSFETGVVGKLFF.

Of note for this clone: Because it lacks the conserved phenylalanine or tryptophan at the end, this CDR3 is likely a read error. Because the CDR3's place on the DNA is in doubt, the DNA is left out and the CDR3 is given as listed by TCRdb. CDR3 amino acids: CSVELTAIL. The rearrangement joins TRBV29-1 to TRBJ1-2; the D call of TRBD1 is as the table states it, not checked on the DNA. The CDR3 is made up of 9 amino acids, end residues included. Germline V gives CDR1 SQVTM, CDR2 ANQGSEA.

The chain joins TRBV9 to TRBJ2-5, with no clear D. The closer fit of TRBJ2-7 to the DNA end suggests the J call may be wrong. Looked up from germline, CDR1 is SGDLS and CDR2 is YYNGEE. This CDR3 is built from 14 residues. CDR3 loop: CASSVEFNSYEQYF. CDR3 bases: TGTGCCAGCAGCGTAGAATTTAACAGCTACGAGCAGTACTTC.

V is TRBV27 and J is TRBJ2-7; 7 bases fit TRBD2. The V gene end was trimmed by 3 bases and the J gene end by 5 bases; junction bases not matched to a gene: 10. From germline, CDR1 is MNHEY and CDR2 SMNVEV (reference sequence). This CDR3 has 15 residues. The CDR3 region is CASSLGRGVPHEQYF. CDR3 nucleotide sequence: TGTGCCAGCAGTTTGGGACGGGGGGTCCCCCACGAGCAGTACTTC.

CDR3 loop: CASRLGQGINEKLFF. CDR3 DNA sequence: TGTGCCAGCAGACTCGGACAGGGGATAAATGAAAAACTGTTTTTT. V and J are TRBV7-3 and TRBJ1-4; 9 nucleotides line up with TRBD1. Germline CDR1 and CDR2: SGHTA and FQGTGA. V trimming: 6 bases; J trimming: 5 bases; junction bases outside the gene matches: 7. This CDR3 has 15 amino acids. Full variable domain (outside the CDR3, taken from reference TRBV7-3 and TRBJ1-4): GAGVSQTPSNKVTEKGKYVELRCDPISGHTALYWYRQSLGQGPEFLIYFQGTGAADDSGLPNDRFFAVRPEGSVSTLKIQRTERGDSAVYLCASRLGQGINEKLFFGSGTQLSVL.